This T cell receptor beta chain was identified in a study of T cell responses to AZD1222 COVID-19 vaccine. Overall study findings and caveats: Reportedly, close to half of spike-specific TCRs are directed against unmutated variant regions. Baseline seropositivity characterized only six or seven AZD1222 recipients. In all cases, repertoires were sampled only after the peak T cell response.

Repertoires were generated with immunoSEQ multiplex PCR, while TCRdb's copy carries only in-frame clones and drops some. The data hold 100,000 to 150,000 clones, with roughly 92% observed a single time. This CDR3 region has 15 residues. J lost 4 bases, V lost 2 bases, and 4 bases had no gene match. Germline V gene lookup returns CDR1 SNHLY and CDR2 FYNNEI. Note on this clone: The antigen is not known.

V and J are TRBV2 and TRBJ1-2; TRBD1 matches 10 bases. The clonotype comes from an adult in good health. The specimen comprised peripheral blood, sampled on day 0 of AZD1222 vaccination. The CDR3 region is CASSEWTGGAYGYTF. The CDR3, as DNA: TGTGCCAGCAGTGAATGGACAGGGGGTGCCTATGGCTACACCTTC.